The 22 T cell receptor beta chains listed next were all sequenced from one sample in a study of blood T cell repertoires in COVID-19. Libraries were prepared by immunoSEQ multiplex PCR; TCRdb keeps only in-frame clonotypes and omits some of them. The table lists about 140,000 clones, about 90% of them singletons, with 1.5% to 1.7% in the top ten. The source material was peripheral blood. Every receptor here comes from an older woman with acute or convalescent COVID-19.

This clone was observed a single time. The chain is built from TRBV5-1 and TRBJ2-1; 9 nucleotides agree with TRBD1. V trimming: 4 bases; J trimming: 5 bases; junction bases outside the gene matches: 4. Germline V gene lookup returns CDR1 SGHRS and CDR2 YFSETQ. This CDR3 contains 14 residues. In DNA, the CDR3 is TGCGCCAGCAGCCAAGGACAGGGGAACAATGAGCAGTTCTTC. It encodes CASSQGQGNNEQFF.

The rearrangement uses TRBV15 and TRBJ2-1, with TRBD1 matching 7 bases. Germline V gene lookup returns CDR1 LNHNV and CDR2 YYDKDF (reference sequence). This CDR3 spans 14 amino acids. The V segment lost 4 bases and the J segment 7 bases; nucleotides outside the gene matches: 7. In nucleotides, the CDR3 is TGTGCCACCAGCACGAGGACAGGTCAGAATGAGCAGTTCTTC. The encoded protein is CATSTRTGQNEQFF.

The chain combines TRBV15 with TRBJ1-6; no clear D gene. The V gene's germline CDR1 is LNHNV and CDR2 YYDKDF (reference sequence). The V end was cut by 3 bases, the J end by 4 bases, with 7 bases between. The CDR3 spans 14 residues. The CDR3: CATSSGMYNSPLHF. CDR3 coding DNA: TGTGCCACCAGCAGTGGCATGTATAATTCACCCCTCCACTTT.

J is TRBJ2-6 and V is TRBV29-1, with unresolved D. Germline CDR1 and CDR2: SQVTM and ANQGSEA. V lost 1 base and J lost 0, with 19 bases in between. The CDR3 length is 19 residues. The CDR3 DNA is TGCAGCGTTGAAGCGGTCGGTCCAGGTGCCTCCTCTGGGGCCAACGTCCTGACTTTC. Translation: CSVEAVGPGASSGANVLTF.

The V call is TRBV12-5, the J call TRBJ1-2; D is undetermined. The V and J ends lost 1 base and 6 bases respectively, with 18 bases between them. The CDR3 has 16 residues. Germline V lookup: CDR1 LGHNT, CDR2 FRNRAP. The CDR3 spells CASGLGTSYSGDGYTF. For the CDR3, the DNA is TGTGCTAGTGGTTTGGGTACAAGCTACTCCGGGGATGGCTACACCTTC.

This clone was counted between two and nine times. The CDR3: CSASLGQLNQPQHF. Here the CDR3 DNA reads TGCAGTGCTAGTTTGGGACAGCTCAATCAGCCCCAGCATTTT. This chain links TRBV20-1 with TRBJ1-5, with 7 bases aligning to TRBD1. The CDR3 consists of 14 residues. With V trimmed by 3 bases and J by 3 bases, 5 bases remained unmatched. CDR1 is DFQATT, CDR2 SNEGSKA, per germline (reference sequence).

The CDR3 bases are TGTGCCAGTAGTCCCGGCAGGGGTAGGAATCAGCCCCAGCATTTT. This gives the protein CASSPGRGRNQPQHF. V is TRBV19 and J is TRBJ1-5, with D possibly being TRBD1 (6 bases). Looked up from germline, CDR1 is LNHDA and CDR2 is SQIVND (reference sequence). V lost 5 bases and J 4 bases, leaving 15 bases between the germline ends. The CDR3 loop spans 15 amino acids.

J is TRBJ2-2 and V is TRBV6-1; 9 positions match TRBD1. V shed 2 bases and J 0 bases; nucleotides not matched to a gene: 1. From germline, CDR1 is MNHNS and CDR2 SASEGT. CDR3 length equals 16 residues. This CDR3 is CASSETGGANTGELFF. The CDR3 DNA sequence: TGTGCCAGCAGTGAAACAGGGGGCGCGAACACCGGGGAGCTGTTTTTT.

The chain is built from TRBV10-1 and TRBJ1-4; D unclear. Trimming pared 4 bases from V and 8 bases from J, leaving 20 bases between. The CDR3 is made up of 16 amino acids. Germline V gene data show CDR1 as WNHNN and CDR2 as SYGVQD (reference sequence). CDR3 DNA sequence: TGCGCCAGCAGTGGAATGAAAGAACATGCATTGGAAAAACTGTTTTTT. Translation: CASSGMKEHALEKLFF.

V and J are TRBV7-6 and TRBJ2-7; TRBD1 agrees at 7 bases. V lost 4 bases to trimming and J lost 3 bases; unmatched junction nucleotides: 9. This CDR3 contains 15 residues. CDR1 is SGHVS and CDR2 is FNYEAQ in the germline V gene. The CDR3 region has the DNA TGTGCCAGCAGCTCAATTGAGGGGGCCAGCTACGAGCAGTACTTC. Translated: CASSSIEGASYEQYF.

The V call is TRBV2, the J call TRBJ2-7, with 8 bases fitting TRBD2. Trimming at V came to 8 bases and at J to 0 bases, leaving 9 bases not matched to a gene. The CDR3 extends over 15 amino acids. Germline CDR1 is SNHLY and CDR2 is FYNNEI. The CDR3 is CASESALAGSYEQYF. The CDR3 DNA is TGTGCCAGCGAGAGTGCGCTAGCGGGCTCCTACGAGCAGTACTTC.

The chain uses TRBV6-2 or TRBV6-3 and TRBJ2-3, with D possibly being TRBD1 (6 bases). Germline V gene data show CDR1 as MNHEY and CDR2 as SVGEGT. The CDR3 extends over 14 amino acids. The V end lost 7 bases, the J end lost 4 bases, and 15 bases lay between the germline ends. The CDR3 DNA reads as TGTGCCAGCACCCCTCCAGGGGTGCCAGATACGCAGTATTTT. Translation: CASTPPGVPDTQYF.

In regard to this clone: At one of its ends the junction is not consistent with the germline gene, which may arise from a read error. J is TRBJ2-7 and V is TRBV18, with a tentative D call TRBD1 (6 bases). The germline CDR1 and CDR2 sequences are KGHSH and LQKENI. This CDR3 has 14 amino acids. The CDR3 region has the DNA TGTGCCAGCTCACCAGGGGGCGCCTCCCACGAGCAGTACTTC. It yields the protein CASSPGGASHEQYF.

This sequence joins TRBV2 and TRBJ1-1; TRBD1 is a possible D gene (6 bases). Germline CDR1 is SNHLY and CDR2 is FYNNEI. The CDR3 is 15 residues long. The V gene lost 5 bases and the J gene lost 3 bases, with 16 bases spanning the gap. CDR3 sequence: CASSNSPSGDTEAFF. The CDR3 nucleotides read TGTGCCAGCAGTAACTCCCCTTCAGGGGACACTGAAGCTTTCTTT.

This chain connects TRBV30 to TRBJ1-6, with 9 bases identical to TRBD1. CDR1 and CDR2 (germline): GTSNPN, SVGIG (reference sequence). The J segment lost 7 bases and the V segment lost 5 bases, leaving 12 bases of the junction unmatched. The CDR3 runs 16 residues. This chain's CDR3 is CAWGSDRGVYNSPLHF. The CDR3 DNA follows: TGTGCCTGGGGCTCCGACAGGGGGGTCTACAATTCACCCCTCCACTTT.

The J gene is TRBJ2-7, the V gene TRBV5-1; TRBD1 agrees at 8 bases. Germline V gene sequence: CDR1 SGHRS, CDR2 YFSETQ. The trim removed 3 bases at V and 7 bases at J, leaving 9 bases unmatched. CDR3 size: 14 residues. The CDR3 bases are TGCGCCAGCAGCTGGGGGACAGGAGATACAGAGCAGTACTTC. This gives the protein CASSWGTGDTEQYF.

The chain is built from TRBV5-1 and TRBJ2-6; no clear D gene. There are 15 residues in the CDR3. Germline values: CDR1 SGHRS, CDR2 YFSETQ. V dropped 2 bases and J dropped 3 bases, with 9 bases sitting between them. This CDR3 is CASSFGPGGANVLTF. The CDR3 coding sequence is TGCGCCAGCAGCTTTGGTCCAGGTGGGGCCAACGTCCTGACTTTC.

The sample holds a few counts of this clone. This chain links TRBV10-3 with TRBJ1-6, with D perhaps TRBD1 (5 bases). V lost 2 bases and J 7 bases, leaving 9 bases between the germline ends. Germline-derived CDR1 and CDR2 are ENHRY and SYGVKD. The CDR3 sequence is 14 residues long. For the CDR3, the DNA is TGTGCCATCAGTGAGGTCAGGGCAAATTCACCCCTCCACTTT. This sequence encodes CAISEVRANSPLHF.

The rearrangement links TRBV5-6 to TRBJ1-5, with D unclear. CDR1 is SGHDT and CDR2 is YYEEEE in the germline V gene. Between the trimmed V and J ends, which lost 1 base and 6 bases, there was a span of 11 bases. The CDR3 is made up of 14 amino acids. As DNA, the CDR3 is TGTGCCAGCAGCTTGTGGGGAGGCGGTCAGCCCCAGCATTTT. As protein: CASSLWGGGQPQHF.

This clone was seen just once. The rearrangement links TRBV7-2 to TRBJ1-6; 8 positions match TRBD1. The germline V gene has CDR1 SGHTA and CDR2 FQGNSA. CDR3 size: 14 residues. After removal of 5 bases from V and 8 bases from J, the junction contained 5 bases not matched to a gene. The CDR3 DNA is TGTGCCAGCAGCCAGCCGGACAGGGATTCACCCCTCCACTTT. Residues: CASSQPDRDSPLHF.

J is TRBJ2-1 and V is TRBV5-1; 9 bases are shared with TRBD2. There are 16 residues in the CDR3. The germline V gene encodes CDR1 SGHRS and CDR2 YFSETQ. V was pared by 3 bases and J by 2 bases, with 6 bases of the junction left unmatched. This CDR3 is CASSWGLAGTYNEQFF. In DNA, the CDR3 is TGCGCCAGCAGCTGGGGACTAGCTGGAACCTACAATGAGCAGTTCTTC.

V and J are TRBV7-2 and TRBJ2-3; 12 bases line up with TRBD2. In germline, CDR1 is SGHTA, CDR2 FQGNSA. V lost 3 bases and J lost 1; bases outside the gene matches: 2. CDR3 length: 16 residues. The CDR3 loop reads CASSFLAGGGTDTQYF. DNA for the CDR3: TGTGCCAGCAGCTTTCTAGCGGGGGGGGGCACAGATACGCAGTATTTT.